The 12 T cell receptor beta chains below were found in one sample sequenced in a study of control samples from healthy donors and cancer patients (dated by TCRdb to the early 2020s). Library creation used the immunoSEQ multiplex PCR assay. What TCRdb holds here is the immuneACCESS table cut down to in-frame rearrangements. Part of the clones is not present; checked against another copy, under half of the missing clones reflect an unresolved V gene, and the others are unexplained. Across this sample there are some 130,000 clones, with approximately 92% seen only once. The ten largest clones represent approximately 2.2% of the sample. The material sequenced was blood. The receptors shown here come from a woman between 45 and 60 years old in good health.

V is TRBV28 and J is TRBJ1-5; D ambiguous. V lost 11 bases to trimming and J lost 4 bases, with 15 bases between them. The CDR3 spans 13 residues. The germline gives CDR1 MDHEN, CDR2 SYDVKM. The CDR3 nucleotides are TGTGCCGTAACTCCAGAAGTTAATCAGCCCCAGCATTTT. Protein sequence: CAVTPEVNQPQHF.

The chain recombines TRBV15 with TRBJ1-1, with D possibly TRBD1 on 5 matching bases. Trimming cost V 1 base and J 3 bases, with 12 bases left between them. This CDR3 has 15 residues. Germline V gives CDR1 LNHNV, CDR2 YYDKDF (reference sequence). DNA for the CDR3: TGTGCCACCAGCAGAGGGACATTAGGCGACACTGAAGCTTTCTTT. Translated: CATSRGTLGDTEAFF.

The chain employs TRBV19 and TRBJ1-4; perhaps TRBD1 as D (6 bases). V lost 3 bases and J 6 bases, leaving 17 bases between the germline ends. CDR1 and CDR2 (germline): LNHDA, SQIVND (reference sequence). The CDR3 sequence is 16 residues long. For the CDR3, the DNA is TGTGCCAGTAGTATCGCCCTCGGACAGTCTTATGAAAAACTGTTTTTT. Translated, it gives CASSIALGQSYEKLFF.

The chain carries TRBV4-2 and TRBJ2-2, with a weak D call TRBD2 (7 bases). The CDR3 loop spans 18 amino acids. V gave up 6 bases and J gave up 1 base, with 21 bases separating them. CDR1 and CDR2 from the germline V gene are LGHNA and YNFKEQ. CDR3 protein: CASRPAGALFGNTGELFF. For the CDR3, the DNA is TGTGCCAGCAGACCTGCGGGGGCCCTATTCGGGAACACCGGGGAGCTGTTTTTT.

The rearrangement uses TRBV5-1 and TRBJ2-5; maybe TRBD2 (6 bases). CDR3 length equals 16 residues. CDR1 and CDR2 from the germline V gene are SGHRS and YFSETQ. V shed 4 bases and J shed 2 bases, with 18 bases lying between them. The CDR3 coding sequence is TGCGCCAGCAGCCGATCCCCGGGAGTCGGGCAAGAGACCCAGTACTTC. The encoded protein is CASSRSPGVGQETQYF.

The chain is built from TRBV18 and TRBJ2-3; D gene uncertain. CDR3 length equals 16 residues. Trimming took 2 bases from V and 0 from J, leaving 12 bases between them. Germline V CDR1 and CDR2: KGHSH, LQKENI. Here the CDR3 reads CASSPWQATSTDTQYF. The CDR3 region has the DNA TGTGCCAGCTCACCATGGCAGGCGACTAGCACAGATACGCAGTATTTT.

The chain is built from TRBV9 and TRBJ1-2; tentatively, D is TRBD1 (6 bases). V was cut by 4 bases and J by 9 bases, with 19 bases left in between. CDR1 and CDR2 from the germline V gene are SGDLS and YYNGEE. This CDR3 has 14 residues. The CDR3 spells CASSPRKDRFSYTF. The CDR3 region has the DNA TGTGCCAGCAGCCCAAGAAAGGACAGATTTAGCTACACCTTC. Together with reference TRBV9 and TRBJ1-2, the CDR3 gives the full variable domain: DSGVTQTPKHLITATGQRVTLRCSPRSGDLSVYWYQQSLDQGLQFLIQYYNGEERAKGNILERFSAQQFPDLHSELNLSSLELGDSALYFCASSPRKDRFSYTFGSGTRLTVV.

Here the CDR3 reads CASSWGTGNSPLHF. The CDR3 DNA reads as TGTGCCAGCAGCTGGGGGACAGGGAATTCACCCCTCCACTTT. The V gene is TRBV5-4, the J gene TRBJ1-6; TRBD1 matches at 9 bases. The trim removed 3 bases at V and 7 bases at J, leaving 2 bases unmatched. Germline V gene data show CDR1 as SGHNT and CDR2 as YYREEE (reference sequence). The CDR3 has 14 residues.

This clone was recorded only once. V usage is TRBV3-1 (or the pseudogene TRBV3-2) and J usage is TRBJ1-1, with D unresolved. The germline gives CDR1 LGHDT, CDR2 YNNKEL (reference sequence). The CDR3 runs to 12 residues. Trimming took 0 bases from V and 4 from J, leaving 3 bases between them. CDR3 DNA: TGTGCCAGCAGCCAAGATCCCACTGAAGCTTTCTTT. It specifies CASSQDPTEAFF.

The chain is built from TRBV19 and TRBJ1-5; D is undetermined. Germline V gives CDR1 LNHDA, CDR2 SQIVND (reference sequence). The CDR3 contains 15 residues. V was pared by 3 bases and J by 0 bases, with 9 bases between. CDR3 sequence reads: CASSITSRSNQPQHF. CDR3 nucleotide sequence: TGTGCCAGTAGTATTACCTCTCGTAGCAATCAGCCCCAGCATTTT.

This clone was counted a single time. The chain is built from TRBV6-5 and TRBJ2-3; perhaps D is TRBD1 or TRBD2 (5 bases each). Trimming pared 5 bases from V and 4 bases from J, leaving 7 bases between. From germline, CDR1 is MNHEY and CDR2 SVGAGI. This CDR3 comprises 12 residues. CDR3 coding DNA: TGTGCCAGCAGTCCGGGGCCAGATACGCAGTATTTT. Translating gives CASSPGPDTQYF.

This clone came up once. The chain joins TRBV11-2 to TRBJ2-1, with TRBD1 matching over 7 bases. The CDR3 loop spans 16 amino acids. Germline assignment: CDR1 SGHAT and CDR2 FQNNGV. Unmatched junction bases numbered 14, after V lost 5 bases and J lost 7 bases. CDR3 region: CASSRRDRAGRNEQFF. DNA for the CDR3: TGTGCCAGCAGCCGACGCGACAGGGCCGGGCGGAATGAGCAGTTCTTC. The full variable domain, in which reference TRBV11-2 and TRBJ2-1 provide the parts outside the CDR3, is EAGVAQSPRYKIIEKRQSVAFWCNPISGHATLYWYQQILGQGPKLLIQFQNNGVVDDSQLPKDRFSAERLKGVDSTLKIQPAKLEDSAVYLCASSRRDRAGRNEQFFGPGTRLTVL.